A selection of T cell receptor beta chains follows, all from one sample in a study of T cells in Graves' hyperthyroidism and ophthalmopathy. MiXCR, run by TCRdb on the multiplex PCR reads, gives a single entry per CDR3 protein. Of a few hundred thousand distinct CDR3 sequences listed, around 20% were seen once; the top ten hold about 38%. Sequenced material: blood. The receptors here all came from a man between 18 and 29 years old with Graves' ophthalmopathy. Both conserved end residues are part of each CDR3. The D gene is left open where the match is weak. Size values are once, few and many counts, or a class for expanded clones, and some rows have none.

J gene: TRBJ2-3
D gene: .
V gene: TRBV15
clone size: .
CDR3 DNA: TGTGCCACCAGCAGAGATCCGGCAGATACGCAGTATTTT
CDR3 protein: CATSRDPADTQYF

J gene: TRBJ2-2
D gene: .
V gene: TRBV29-1
clone size: .
CDR3 DNA: TGCAGCGTGACGGGGGTGGCCGGGGAGCTGTTTTTT
CDR3 protein: CSVTGVAGELFF

J gene: TRBJ1-1
D gene: .
V gene: TRBV7-3
clone size: many
CDR3 DNA: TGTGCCAGCAGCTTAATGCAGGGGCTGAACACTGAAGCTTTCTTT
CDR3 protein: CASSLMQGLNTEAFF

J gene: TRBJ1-3
D gene: TRBD1
V gene: TRBV7-8
clone size: many
CDR3 DNA: TGTGCCAGCAGCGCAACGACAGGGGTCGGAAACACCATATATTTT
CDR3 protein: CASSATTGVGNTIYF

J gene: TRBJ1-6
D gene: .
V gene: TRBV28
clone size: few
CDR3 DNA: TGTGCCAGCAGGAAACAGGGTTCCCTCCACTTT
CDR3 protein: CASRKQGSLHF

J gene: TRBJ2-1
D gene: TRBD2
V gene: TRBV20-1
clone size: .
CDR3 DNA: TGCAGTGCTAGAGAACTAGCGGGGGAGCAGTTCTTC
CDR3 protein: CSARELAGEQFF

J gene: TRBJ1-2
D gene: .
V gene: TRBV6-1
clone size: few
CDR3 DNA: TGTGCCAGCAGTTCCCCGGGAGGGGCGAGTGGCTACACCTTC
CDR3 protein: CASSSPGGASGYTF

J gene: TRBJ2-2
D gene: .
V gene: TRBV7-3
clone size: many
CDR3 DNA: TGTGCCAGCAGCGATGGACGCACGAACACCGGGGAGCTGTTTTTT
CDR3 protein: CASSDGRTNTGELFF

J gene: TRBJ2-7
D gene: TRBD1
V gene: TRBV5-1
clone size: .
CDR3 DNA: TGCGCCAGCAGCCCTAAAGGGGGCGACGAGCAGTACTTC
CDR3 protein: CASSPKGGDEQYF

J gene: TRBJ2-2
D gene: .
V gene: TRBV6-1
clone size: few
CDR3 DNA: TGTGCCAGCAGTCCGCTCGTTCGGGGGCTGAGCGGGGAGCTGTTTTTT
CDR3 protein: CASSPLVRGLSGELFF

J gene: TRBJ2-7
D gene: TRBD1
V gene: TRBV11-2
clone size: many
CDR3 DNA: TGTGCCAGCAGCTTAGGGACAGGGCGGCGAGAGCAGTACTTC
CDR3 protein: CASSLGTGRREQYF

J gene: TRBJ2-3
D gene: TRBD2
V gene: TRBV10-1
clone size: few
CDR3 DNA: TGCGCCAGCAGTGAAGCGGGGGGGCACACAGATACGCAGTATTTT
CDR3 protein: CASSEAGGHTDTQYF

J gene: TRBJ2-7
D gene: TRBD2
V gene: TRBV3-1
clone size: .
CDR3 DNA: TGTGCCAGCAGCCAAGGACTAGCGGGAGGTGAAAAGCAGTACTTC
CDR3 protein: CASSQGLAGGEKQYF

J gene: TRBJ2-7
D gene: TRBD1
V gene: TRBV28
clone size: many
CDR3 DNA: TGTGCCAGCAGTTTTCCGGGACAGGGGGCAAGGGAGCAGTACTTC
CDR3 protein: CASSFPGQGAREQYF

J gene: TRBJ2-7
D gene: TRBD1
V gene: TRBV11-2
clone size: many
CDR3 DNA: TGTGCCAGCAGCTCCGGGACAGGGTTGGGCTACGAGCAGTACTTC
CDR3 protein: CASSSGTGLGYEQYF

J gene: TRBJ2-7
D gene: .
V gene: TRBV12-3/TRBV12-4
clone size: many
CDR3 DNA: TGTGCCAGCAGAGAAGACAGCTACGAGCAGTACTTC
CDR3 protein: CASREDSYEQYF

J gene: TRBJ1-2
D gene: TRBD1
V gene: TRBV5-5
clone size: .
CDR3 DNA: TGTGCCAGCAGCTTGGGACAGGGTTCGACCTATGGCTACACCTTC
CDR3 protein: CASSLGQGSTYGYTF

J gene: TRBJ2-7
D gene: .
V gene: TRBV29-1
clone size: few
CDR3 DNA: TGCAGCGTTGAAGATAAGGGGACAGAGGGAGGCTACGAGCAGTACTTC
CDR3 protein: CSVEDKGTEGGYEQYF

J gene: TRBJ2-4
D gene: TRBD2
V gene: TRBV7-9
clone size: few
CDR3 DNA: TGTGCCAGCAGCTTAGCGGGGGGGGGAGTCGAAAACATTCAGTACTTC
CDR3 protein: CASSLAGGGVENIQYF

J gene: TRBJ2-7
D gene: .
V gene: TRBV27
clone size: many
CDR3 DNA: .
CDR3 protein: CASSSSGLGTYEQYF

J gene: TRBJ1-6
D gene: TRBD1
V gene: TRBV7-2
clone size: .
CDR3 DNA: TGTGCCAGCAGCTGGCGGAGACAGGGGGATTCACCCCTCCACTTT
CDR3 protein: CASSWRRQGDSPLHF

J gene: TRBJ2-1
D gene: .
V gene: TRBV6-2/TRBV6-3
clone size: few
CDR3 DNA: TGTGCCAGCAGTTACGATGGGTTGAATGAGCAGTTCTTC
CDR3 protein: CASSYDGLNEQFF

J gene: TRBJ2-7
D gene: .
V gene: TRBV5-1
clone size: many
CDR3 DNA: TGCGCCAGCAGCTTACATGAAGGACTGGGAGCCTACGAGCAGTACTTC
CDR3 protein: CASSLHEGLGAYEQYF

J gene: TRBJ2-1
D gene: .
V gene: TRBV7-9
clone size: few
CDR3 DNA: TGTGCCAGCAGCTTAGAGCTAGTGAGTCGCCATGAGCAGTTCTTC
CDR3 protein: CASSLELVSRHEQFF

J gene: TRBJ2-1
D gene: .
V gene: TRBV27
clone size: once
CDR3 DNA: TGTGCCAGCAGTCTGACAGCCCCCGCGTCCTACAATGAGCAGTTCTTC
CDR3 protein: CASSLTAPASYNEQFF

J gene: TRBJ1-6
D gene: .
V gene: TRBV10-3
clone size: few
CDR3 DNA: TGTGCCATCAGTCCCAGTAGTGGGGCCTACAATTCACCCCTCCACTTT
CDR3 protein: CAISPSSGAYNSPLHF

J gene: TRBJ2-5
D gene: .
V gene: TRBV5-6
clone size: few
CDR3 DNA: TGTGCCAGCAGCTTGGAGAGCCCGTACCAAGAGACCCAGTACTTC
CDR3 protein: CASSLESPYQETQYF

J gene: TRBJ2-5
D gene: .
V gene: TRBV18
clone size: few
CDR3 DNA: TGTGCCAGCTCACCACCCAAGAGGCATCAAGAGACCCAGTACTTC
CDR3 protein: CASSPPKRHQETQYF

J gene: TRBJ1-1
D gene: .
V gene: TRBV6-5
clone size: many
CDR3 DNA: TGTGCCAGCAGTTACGGCCGGATCACTGAAGCTTTCTTT
CDR3 protein: CASSYGRITEAFF

J gene: TRBJ1-6
D gene: TRBD1
V gene: TRBV20-1
clone size: few
CDR3 DNA: TGCAGTGCTAGAATTCCAGGGGGCGGTTCACCCCTCCACTTT
CDR3 protein: CSARIPGGGSPLHF

J gene: TRBJ2-3
D gene: TRBD1
V gene: TRBV6-2/TRBV6-3
clone size: .
CDR3 DNA: TGTGCCAGCAGTTACCCGACCGGGACAGGGGGCCGGTTGACAGATACGCAGTATTTT
CDR3 protein: CASSYPTGTGGRLTDTQYF

J gene: TRBJ1-1
D gene: .
V gene: TRBV19
clone size: .
CDR3 DNA: TGTGCCAGTAGACGTGAACGCACAGGGCCTGAAGCTTTCTTT
CDR3 protein: CASRRERTGPEAFF

J gene: TRBJ2-7
D gene: .
V gene: TRBV6-5
clone size: many
CDR3 DNA: TGTGCCAGCAGTTACGTTGGGGGCTCCTACGAGCAGTACTTC
CDR3 protein: CASSYVGGSYEQYF

J gene: TRBJ1-4
D gene: .
V gene: TRBV18
clone size: .
CDR3 DNA: TGTGCCAGCTCACCCTGGACCCGAACGGGAACTGGTGAACTGTTTTTT
CDR3 protein: CASSPWTRTGTGELFF

J gene: TRBJ1-1
D gene: TRBD1
V gene: TRBV11-2
clone size: many
CDR3 DNA: TGTGCCAGCAGCAAGGACAGGGGTGGCGCTTTCTTT
CDR3 protein: CASSKDRGGAFF

J gene: TRBJ1-1
D gene: .
V gene: TRBV5-6
clone size: .
CDR3 DNA: TGTGCCAGCAGCTCGGCCGGTTTATGGGAGAAGGGCACTGAAGCTTTCTTT
CDR3 protein: CASSSAGLWEKGTEAFF

J gene: TRBJ2-7
D gene: .
V gene: TRBV5-1
clone size: many
CDR3 DNA: TGCGCCAGCAGCTCCTACCACGAGCAGTACTTC
CDR3 protein: CASSSYHEQYF

J gene: TRBJ1-5
D gene: .
V gene: TRBV5-5
clone size: .
CDR3 DNA: TGTGCCAGCAGCCAAGACAGCTATAGCAATCAGCCCCAGCATTTT
CDR3 protein: CASSQDSYSNQPQHF

J gene: TRBJ2-3
D gene: TRBD2
V gene: TRBV20-1
clone size: once
CDR3 DNA: TGCAGTGCTAAAGAAGCGGGGTATAATGGAGATACGCAGTATTTT
CDR3 protein: CSAKEAGYNGDTQYF

J gene: TRBJ1-1
D gene: .
V gene: TRBV5-6
clone size: many
CDR3 DNA: TGTGCCAGCAGCTTGGCCGGCACAGCCTTAGAAGCTTTCTTT
CDR3 protein: CASSLAGTALEAFF

J gene: TRBJ1-1
D gene: .
V gene: TRBV12-3/TRBV12-4
clone size: many
CDR3 DNA: TGTGCCAGCAGTTTTGTGAAGTTATTTACTGAAGCTTTCTTT
CDR3 protein: CASSFVKLFTEAFF

J gene: TRBJ1-2
D gene: TRBD1
V gene: TRBV7-9
clone size: many
CDR3 DNA: TGTGCCAGCAGCGGACAGGATGTAGGCGGCTACACCTTC
CDR3 protein: CASSGQDVGGYTF

J gene: TRBJ2-4
D gene: TRBD1
V gene: TRBV5-8
clone size: .
CDR3 DNA: TGTGCCAGCAGCTTAGGGGACAGGGTTTGGGACCAAAACATTCAGTACTTC
CDR3 protein: CASSLGDRVWDQNIQYF

J gene: TRBJ1-1
D gene: TRBD1
V gene: TRBV10-3
clone size: .
CDR3 DNA: TGTGCCATCAGTGAGGTCTGGACAGGGGACGGGAACACTGAAGCTTTCTTT
CDR3 protein: CAISEVWTGDGNTEAFF

J gene: TRBJ2-1
D gene: .
V gene: TRBV20-1
clone size: many
CDR3 DNA: TGCAGTGCTAGAGATTGGAGGGGGGCCCCCTACAATGAGCAGTTCTTC
CDR3 protein: CSARDWRGAPYNEQFF

J gene: TRBJ2-5
D gene: TRBD2
V gene: TRBV25-1
clone size: few
CDR3 DNA: TGTGCCAGCAGTGAAACCGGGACTAGCGGGGAGACCCAGTACTTC
CDR3 protein: CASSETGTSGETQYF

J gene: TRBJ2-1
D gene: TRBD2
V gene: TRBV7-9
clone size: .
CDR3 DNA: TGTGCCAGCAGCGCGCACGGGACTAGCGGGGGGGCCCTTTTTAGCTCCTACAATGAGCAGTTCTTC
CDR3 protein: CASSAHGTSGGALFSSYNEQFF